The 11 T cell receptor beta chains below come from one sample, sequenced in a study of blood T cell repertoires in COVID-19. Sequenced by immunoSEQ multiplex PCR; TCRdb stores in-frame clones only, minus some. The sample includes hundreds of thousands of clones, nearly 90% seen only once; the top ten take roughly 1.8%. The specimen was PBMCs or T cells enriched from blood (not recorded which). The receptors were gathered from a young woman with acute COVID-19.

The chain links TRBV20-1 to TRBJ2-2; 7 bases are a match to TRBD2. The junction had 6 bases not matched to a gene; V was cut back by 3 bases and J by 5 bases. Per the germline V gene, CDR1 is DFQATT and CDR2 is SNEGSKA (reference sequence). This CDR3 contains 14 residues. This CDR3 reads CSASRRGGTGELFF. As DNA, the CDR3 is TGCAGTGCTAGTCGGAGGGGAGGGACCGGGGAGCTGTTTTTT.

The V call is TRBV15, the J call TRBJ2-7, with 9 bases identical to TRBD2. V shed 4 bases, J shed 4 bases, and the junction held 8 bases outside the gene matches. The CDR3 is 15 residues long. CDR1 and CDR2 from the germline V gene are LNHNV and YYDKDF (reference sequence). CDR3 sequence: CATSIGGSGGYEQYF. The CDR3 nucleotides read TGTGCCACCAGCATAGGGGGTAGCGGGGGTTACGAGCAGTACTTC.

This sequence joins TRBV3-1 (or the pseudogene TRBV3-2) and TRBJ1-6, with D perhaps matching TRBD1 (5 bases). This CDR3 comprises 15 residues. The ends were cut back, 1 base at V and 10 bases at J, with 14 bases in the middle. Per germline, CDR1 LGHDT and CDR2 YNNKEL (reference sequence). The chain's CDR3 is CASSQASQGDSPLHF. The CDR3 DNA is TGTGCCAGCAGCCAAGCTTCCCAGGGCGACTCACCCCTCCACTTT.

This sequence joins TRBV7-9 and TRBJ2-3; D unclear. The CDR3 consists of 14 residues. In germline, CDR1 is SEHNR, CDR2 FQNEAQ (reference sequence). V shed 1 base and J shed 7 bases, with 12 bases lying between them. CDR3 nucleotide sequence: TGTGCCAGCAGCTTAGTGGCCAGACTGAATACGCAGTATTTT. Protein: CASSLVARLNTQYF.

The chain links TRBV4-3 to TRBJ2-7, with D maybe TRBD2 (5 bases). The CDR3 length is 16 residues. In germline, CDR1 is LGHNA, CDR2 YSLEER. V shed 0 bases and J shed 2 bases, with 14 bases lying between them. In DNA form, the CDR3 reads TGCGCCAGCAGCCAAGATCTGGGGAGCCAAGCCTACGAGCAGTACTTC. Translation gives CASSQDLGSQAYEQYF.

V gene TRBV7-2 combines with J gene TRBJ2-3, with TRBD1 identical over 11 bases. This CDR3 is 19 amino acids long. V dropped 5 bases and J dropped 0; count of bases not matched to a gene: 13. From germline, CDR1 is SGHTA and CDR2 FQGNSA. CDR3 bases: TGTGCCAGCAGCCTCCGGGACAGGGGGAGTCAGACTAGCACAGATACGCAGTATTTT. Protein sequence: CASSLRDRGSQTSTDTQYF. The full variable domain, its missing parts supplied by reference TRBV7-2 and TRBJ2-3, is GAGVSQSPSNKVTEKGKDVELRCDPISGHTALYWYRQSLGQGLEFLIYFQGNSAPDKSGLPSDRFSAERTGGSVSTLTIQRTQQEDSAVYLCASSLRDRGSQTSTDTQYFGPGTRLTVL.

The chain is built from TRBV6-5 and TRBJ1-2; no clear D. The ends were cut back, 2 bases at V and 4 bases at J, with 14 bases in the middle. The germline CDR1 and CDR2 sequences are MNHEY and SVGAGI. There are 15 residues in the CDR3. CDR3 sequence: CASSYSLRELYGYTF. CDR3 in DNA: TGTGCCAGCAGTTACAGTTTACGGGAACTCTATGGCTACACCTTC.

This chain connects TRBV28 to TRBJ1-1, with D hard to call. V shed 3 bases and J shed 1 base, with 9 bases lying between them. In germline, CDR1 is MDHEN, CDR2 SYDVKM. The CDR3 consists of 14 residues. The CDR3 sequence is CASSFREPNTEAFF. The CDR3 DNA sequence: TGTGCCAGCAGTTTTCGAGAGCCGAACACTGAAGCTTTCTTT. The full variable domain, in which reference TRBV28 and TRBJ1-1 provide the parts outside the CDR3, is DVKVTQSSRYLVKRTGEKVFLECVQDMDHENMFWYRQDPGLGLRLIYFSYDVKMKEKGDIPEGYSVSREKKERFSLILESASTNQTSMYLCASSFREPNTEAFFGQGTRLTVV.

V usage is TRBV18 and J usage is TRBJ1-5, with 8 positions matching TRBD1. V trimming: 2 bases; J trimming: 9 bases; junction bases outside the gene matches: 6. The germline CDR1 and CDR2 sequences are KGHSH and LQKENI. This CDR3 spans 14 amino acids. The CDR3 region is CASSPRGQEAPQHF. In DNA form, the CDR3 reads TGTGCCAGCTCACCAAGGGGACAGGAGGCGCCCCAGCATTTT.

V usage is TRBV4-1 and J usage is TRBJ2-7; TRBD2 is a possible D gene (6 bases). The germline V and J ends were trimmed by 4 bases and 7 bases, with 20 bases remaining between them. CDR3 length: 15 residues. Looked up from germline, CDR1 is MGHRA and CDR2 is YSYEKL. The CDR3 DNA follows: TGCGCCAGCAGCCTAGCCCATTCTAGCGTGACAGAGCAGTACTTC. It is translated as CASSLAHSSVTEQYF.

The V gene is TRBV6-1, the J gene TRBJ2-1, with 13 bases that match TRBD2. The CDR3 has 17 residues. CDR1 and CDR2 (germline): MNHNS, SASEGT. The V segment lost 4 bases and the J segment 8 bases; nucleotides outside the gene matches: 11. The CDR3 loop reads CASSAGTSGIQIHEQFF. Written as DNA, the CDR3 is TGTGCCAGCAGTGCTGGGACTAGCGGGATACAAATCCATGAGCAGTTCTTC.